This is a list of T cell receptor beta chains from one sample in a study of T cell repertoires in ileal Crohn's disease. Clones were read by immunoSEQ multiplex PCR, and TCRdb kept only the in-frame ones, dropping some. The repertoire holds 4,500 to 5,500 clones, under 75% seen once, with around a fifth in the top ten. Sequencing input: ileal tissue. Receptor source: an adult with Crohn's disease. The CDR3 runs from the conserved cysteine through the conserved F or W.

J,V,CDR3
TRBJ2-7,TRBV6-1,CASSGDLSYEQYF
TRBJ1-6,TRBV30,CAWTGSYNSPLHF
TRBJ1-6,TRBV5-6,CASSPGTGDNSPLHF
TRBJ1-3,TRBV29-1,CSVEEGASGNTIYF
TRBJ2-7,TRBV29-1,CSVDTGTYEQYF
TRBJ1-1,TRBV11-2,CASSIGTGFNKNTEAFF
TRBJ2-1,TRBV27,CASSHGGGEQFF
TRBJ1-1,TRBV4-2,CASTPPGQGAVTEAFF
TRBJ2-1,TRBV5-1,CASSLERIAYNEQFF
TRBJ2-1,TRBV29-1,CSAPLPGRGDYNEQFF
TRBJ2-1,TRBV11-2,CASSLDRGEQFF
TRBJ2-3,TRBV4-2,CASSQDRGIADTQYF
TRBJ2-2,TRBV7-7,CASGQGSTGELFF
TRBJ1-5,TRBV28,CASSVAQGNQPQHF
TRBJ2-5,TRBV6-1,CASSGGQGGETQYF
TRBJ2-1,TRBV27,CASSFRGSSYNEQFF
TRBJ2-5,TRBV6-1,CASSGRAGETQYF
TRBJ1-4,TRBV28,CASLQGWDEKLFF
TRBJ2-7,TRBV7-8,CASSLQGSEQYF
TRBJ2-1,TRBV7-2,CASSLSNNEQFF
TRBJ2-1,TRBV9,CASSSTSGGQPPNSEQFF
TRBJ1-6,TRBV30,CAWSRGTVNSPLHF
TRBJ1-2,TRBV9,CASSTRDRVLYNDGYTF
TRBJ2-7,TRBV10-3,CAISPGQGTYEQYF
TRBJ1-2,TRBV28,CASYLGGQGANYGYTF